Following are 17 T cell receptor beta chains from one sample sequenced in a study of human T cells and chemical hapten exposure. Time point specified: pre-sensitization, week 0. Treatment in this sample: therapeutic diphenylcyclopropenone sensitization with weekly scalp DPC. TCRdb reanalysed the RACE reads using MiXCR and keeps one entry per CDR3 protein. The table has 300,000 to 450,000 distinct CDR3 sequences, roughly 4.6% seen once. The sample in question was whole blood, obtained in connection with sensitization to the hapten diphenylcyclopropenone (DPC). These receptors were taken from a woman in her 50s with alopecia areata. Some clones in this sample may be carry-over from other donors' samples.

This clonotype was observed at least ten times. The gene calls are TRBV7-2 and TRBJ2-2, with 9 bases lining up with TRBD2. Germline CDR1 reads SGHTA; CDR2 reads FQGNSA. V was pared by 5 bases and J by 5 bases, with 3 bases of the junction left unmatched. The CDR3 has 14 amino acids. CDR3 DNA: TGTGCCAGCAGCACGGGACTAGCTACCGGGGAGCTGTTTTTT. Its protein product is CASSTGLATGELFF.

This clonotype was detected ten times or more. The chain is built from TRBV5-1 and TRBJ2-5, with 8 nucleotides matching TRBD2. The CDR3 runs to 15 residues. V lost 3 bases to trimming and J lost 5 bases; unmatched junction nucleotides: 9. Germline V gives CDR1 SGHRS, CDR2 YFSETQ. CDR3 sequence: CASSSGLASPETQYF. DNA for the CDR3: TGCGCCAGCAGCTCTGGACTAGCCAGCCCGGAGACCCAGTACTTC.

This clonotype has only a few counts. The rearrangement joins TRBV12-2 to TRBJ1-4; the D call TRBD1 from the table was never checked on the DNA. TRBV12-2 is a pseudogene. The CDR3 loop spans 14 amino acids. The CDR3 DNA reads as TGTGCAAGTCGCTTCCACAGGGCGGGTGAAAAACTGTTTTTT. Encoded protein: CASRFHRAGEKLFF.

This sequence joins TRBV7-2 and TRBJ2-3; D uncertain. V lost 4 bases and J lost 2, with 7 bases in between. Germline V lookup: CDR1 SGHTA, CDR2 FQGNSA. The CDR3 contains 13 residues. The CDR3, as DNA: TGTGCCAGCAGCTCCTCTTTCACAGATACGCAGTATTTT. Protein: CASSSSFTDTQYF.

In DNA, the CDR3 is TGTGCCAGCAGCCAACCGTGGGGACAGCCGAGCTCTGGAAACACCATATATTTT. This gives the protein CASSQPWGQPSSGNTIYF. V gene TRBV3-1 combines with J gene TRBJ1-3; 7 positions agree with TRBD1. The CDR3 is 18 residues long. Trimming removed 2 bases from V and 0 bases from J; junction bases left unmatched: 10. In germline, CDR1 is LGHDT, CDR2 YNNKEL (reference sequence).

The V and J genes are TRBV29-1 and TRBJ2-3; D may be TRBD2 (5 bases). The CDR3 totals 15 residues. Looked up from germline, CDR1 is SQVTM and CDR2 is ANQGSEA. Trimming took 3 bases from V and 4 from J, leaving 17 bases between them. CDR3 protein: CSVDGLAGVADTQYF. CDR3 sequence (DNA): TGCAGCGTTGATGGGCTTGCGGGCGTCGCAGATACGCAGTATTTT.

Comment on this clonotype: With a much larger clone just one base away, this may be a read error. The chain combines TRBV10-1 with TRBJ2-5, with TRBD2 matching over 15 bases. The CDR3 extends over 16 amino acids. The trim removed 5 bases at V and 3 bases at J, leaving 4 bases unmatched. The germline gives CDR1 WNHNN, CDR2 SYGVQD (reference sequence). The CDR3 region is CASSWGLAGGEETQYF. CDR3 bases: TGCGCCAGCAGTTGGGGACTAGCGGGAGGAGAAGAGACCCAGTACTTC.

This clonotype was seen at least ten times. This sequence joins TRBV29-1 and TRBJ2-4, with D perhaps TRBD2 (7 bases). The V and J ends lost 6 bases and 7 bases respectively, with 16 bases between them. The CDR3 covers 13 residues. Germline-derived CDR1 and CDR2 are SQVTM and ANQGSEA. CDR3 nucleotide sequence: TGCAGCGTAAGAGGGAAGGGGGGGAACATTCAGTACTTC. Protein: CSVRGKGGNIQYF.

This clonotype was counted at least ten times. The chain links TRBV20-1 to TRBJ1-1, with TRBD1 matching 8 bases. V lost 4 bases and J lost 0; bases outside the gene matches: 1. Germline loops: CDR1 DFQATT, CDR2 SNEGSKA (reference sequence). This CDR3 contains 13 residues. CDR3 nucleotide sequence: TGCAGTGCTACAGGGGGCGTGAACACTGAAGCTTTCTTT. It yields the protein CSATGGVNTEAFF.

In this sample, this clonotype turned up many times. The rearrangement joins TRBV7-9 to TRBJ1-6, with 7 bases that match TRBD1. The germline CDR1 and CDR2 sequences are SEHNR and FQNEAQ (reference sequence). The CDR3 spans 15 residues. After removal of 5 bases from V and 10 bases from J, the junction contained 11 bases not matched to a gene. The CDR3 DNA sequence: TGTGCCAGCAGCCCGGGACAGACCCTAAGGTCACCCCTCCACTTT. Its translation is CASSPGQTLRSPLHF.

The rearrangement uses TRBV2 and TRBJ2-3; possibly TRBD2 for D (6 bases). The length of the CDR3 is 14 residues. Germline CDR1 reads SNHLY; CDR2 reads FYNNEI. V was clipped by 2 bases and J by 5 bases, with 11 bases between them. CDR3 sequence: CASSEIPSVDTQYF. The CDR3 bases are TGTGCCAGCAGTGAAATCCCTAGCGTAGATACGCAGTATTTT. The full variable domain, with the rest looked up from reference TRBV2 and TRBJ2-3, is EPEVTQTPSHQVTQMGQEVILRCVPISNHLYFYWYRQILGQKVEFLVSFYNNEISEKSEIFDDQFSVERPDGSNFTLKIRSTKLEDSAMYFCASSEIPSVDTQYFGPGTRLTVL.

This clonotype occurred a few times. This rearrangement joins TRBV5-4 to TRBJ2-5; D may match TRBD1 or TRBD2 (5 bases each). This CDR3 spans 13 amino acids. With 5 bases removed from V and 1 base from J, the gap between germline ends came to 9 bases. Germline V gene sequence: CDR1 SGHNT, CDR2 YYREEE (reference sequence). The CDR3 DNA reads TGTGCCAGCAGGCCGGGGACCCAAGAGACCCAGTACTTC. Translated: CASRPGTQETQYF.

The chain employs TRBV7-2 and TRBJ2-1, with TRBD2 matching over 7 bases. The V gene's germline CDR1 is SGHTA and CDR2 FQGNSA. With 5 bases clipped from V and 3 bases from J, the junction kept 13 bases outside the gene matches. CDR3 length: 17 amino acids. The CDR3 sequence: CASSPYWEGVSYNEQFF. The CDR3 coding sequence is TGTGCCAGCAGCCCGTATTGGGAGGGAGTAAGCTACAATGAGCAGTTCTTC.

This clonotype was observed many times. The chain couples TRBV24-1 to TRBJ2-1; 7 nucleotides align to TRBD2. The CDR3 has 16 amino acids. Germline values: CDR1 KGHDR, CDR2 SFDVKD. The V segment lost 5 bases and the J segment 8 bases; nucleotides outside the gene matches: 14. Written as DNA, the CDR3 is TGTGCCACCAGTGCCCACTCGGGGGAGGGTCGGGATGAGCAGTTCTTC. Translation: CATSAHSGEGRDEQFF.

This clonotype was picked up many times. This rearrangement joins TRBV7-9 to TRBJ2-7; no definite D call. The CDR3 has 12 amino acids. Germline CDR1 reads SEHNR; CDR2 reads FQNEAQ (reference sequence). The ends were cut back, 1 base at V and 7 bases at J, with 8 bases in the middle. The CDR3 here is CASSLGTWEQYF. The CDR3 coding sequence is TGTGCCAGCAGCTTAGGAACCTGGGAGCAGTACTTC.

In this sample, this clonotype turned up many times. V gene TRBV12-3 or TRBV12-4 combines with J gene TRBJ2-3; D is ambiguous. The CDR3 is made up of 14 amino acids. Deletions cut 3 bases from V and 1 base from J, with 8 bases between. The CDR3 here is CASSFFRGTDTQYF. The CDR3 coding sequence is TGTGCCAGCAGTTTTTTCCGGGGCACAGATACGCAGTATTTT.

The chain carries TRBV27 and TRBJ1-5, with 9 bases lining up with TRBD1. Per germline, CDR1 MNHEY and CDR2 SMNVEV (reference sequence). V lost 7 bases to trimming and J lost 2 bases; unmatched junction nucleotides: 9. The length of the CDR3 is 16 residues. The chain's CDR3 is CASTPQGDRGNQPQHF. The CDR3 DNA is TGTGCCAGCACCCCCCAGGGGGACAGGGGCAATCAGCCCCAGCATTTT.